One sample yielded the 21 T cell receptor beta chains listed below, sequenced in a study of cytomegalovirus exposure and HLA in healthy donors. Using immunoSEQ multiplex PCR, the repertoire was profiled, and TCRdb retains in-frame clones only, with some absent. The data hold almost 200,000 clones, with about three quarters observed a single time. Source material: PBMCs. The receptors here all came from a young woman in good health and CMV-seronegative.

This clone was found once. In DNA form, the CDR3 reads TGTGCCAGCACCACCGCCAAGAGCGGAAACACCATATATTTT. Translated: CASTTAKSGNTIYF. The V gene is TRBV6-6, the J gene TRBJ1-3; unclear D gene. The CDR3 has 14 amino acids. V was shortened by 7 bases and J by 4 bases, with 14 bases between the two germline ends. The V gene's germline CDR1 is MNHNY and CDR2 SVGAGI (reference sequence).

The CDR3 loop reads CASSLAGSGAYEQYF. The CDR3 DNA reads as TGCGCCAGCAGCTTGGCAGGTAGCGGGGCCTACGAGCAGTACTTC. V usage is TRBV5-1 and J usage is TRBJ2-7; TRBD2 matches 8 bases. The junction had 4 bases not matched to a gene; V was cut back by 0 bases and J by 2 bases. CDR1 and CDR2 from the germline V gene are SGHRS and YFSETQ. The CDR3 is made up of 15 amino acids. The complete variable domain, with remaining parts taken from reference TRBV5-1 and TRBJ2-7, reads KAGVTQTPRYLIKTRGQQVTLSCSPISGHRSVSWYQQTPGQGLQFLFEYFSETQRNKGNFPGRFSGRQFSNSRSEMNVSTLELGDSALYLCASSLAGSGAYEQYFGPGTRLTVT.

This sequence joins TRBV18 and TRBJ2-7, with 7 bases matching TRBD1. Per the germline V gene, CDR1 is KGHSH and CDR2 is LQKENI. V shed 6 bases, J shed 12 bases, and the junction held 14 bases outside the gene matches. The CDR3 runs to 13 residues. The CDR3 nucleotides are TGTGCCAGCTCCCCGGACAGGCAACGGGTCCCGTACTTC. Translated: CASSPDRQRVPYF. The variable domain in full, with the rest retrieved from reference TRBV18 and TRBJ2-7, is NAGVMQNPRHLVRRRGQEARLRCSPMKGHSHVYWYRQLPEEGLKFMVYLQKENIIDESGMPKERFSAEFPKEGPSILRIQQVVRGDSAAYFCASSPDRQRVPYFGPGTRLTVT.

The chain is built from TRBV18 and TRBJ2-6; the D gene is possibly TRBD2 (6 bases). The germline gives CDR1 KGHSH, CDR2 LQKENI. There are 17 residues in the CDR3. Deletions cut 2 bases from V and 0 bases from J, with 11 bases between. The CDR3 nucleotides are TGTGCCAGCTCACCAGTAGCGGCGAGCTCTGGGGCCAACGTCCTGACTTTC. Amino acids: CASSPVAASSGANVLTF.

This chain connects TRBV6-1 to TRBJ1-1; D uncertain. This CDR3 spans 13 amino acids. Germline loops: CDR1 MNHNS, CDR2 SASEGT. V lost 6 bases to trimming and J lost 4 bases, with 12 bases between them. The CDR3 spells CASREMRITEAFF. DNA for the CDR3: TGTGCCAGCAGGGAGATGAGGATCACTGAAGCTTTCTTT.

With respect to this clone: This sample includes further DNA sequences coding for the same CDR3. This chain connects TRBV5-1 to TRBJ1-1; D is perhaps TRBD1 (6 bases). Germline CDR1 is SGHRS and CDR2 is YFSETQ. This CDR3 region has 13 residues. Deletions cut 5 bases from V and 3 bases from J, with 11 bases between. The CDR3 protein is CASSLAGDTEAFF. DNA of the CDR3: TGCGCCAGCAGTCTGGCAGGGGACACTGAAGCTTTCTTT.

The sample holds one count of this clone. V and J are TRBV15 and TRBJ1-1, with D possibly TRBD1 on 5 matching bases. In germline, CDR1 is LNHNV, CDR2 YYDKDF (reference sequence). Trimming shortened V by 3 bases and J by 1 base, and 12 bases separated the two germline ends. The CDR3 totals 15 residues. Here the CDR3 reads CATSRAGTGNTEAFF. In DNA, the CDR3 is TGTGCCACCAGCAGGGCCGGGACTGGGAACACTGAAGCTTTCTTT.

This clone has only a few counts. The J gene is TRBJ2-7, the V gene TRBV6-5, with a possible D match to TRBD1 (6 bases). With 6 bases removed from V and 5 bases from J, the gap between germline ends came to 11 bases. The CDR3 spans 12 residues. Looked up from germline, CDR1 is MNHEY and CDR2 is SVGAGI. CDR3 coding DNA: TGTGCCAGCAGCCCGGGACATCACGAGCAGTACTTC. Translating gives CASSPGHHEQYF.

The gene calls are TRBV30 and TRBJ2-2; 13 nucleotides align to TRBD2. Germline V lookup: CDR1 GTSNPN, CDR2 SVGIG (reference sequence). This CDR3 has 19 amino acids. Trimming at V came to 2 bases and at J to 2 bases, leaving 11 bases not matched to a gene. Written as DNA, the CDR3 is TGTGCCTGGAGTCCCCTTCAAAGGACTAGCGGGAGTAACACCGGGGAGCTGTTTTTT. As protein: CAWSPLQRTSGSNTGELFF.

This chain connects TRBV4-2 to TRBJ2-7; 10 bases line up with TRBD1. This CDR3 is built from 15 residues. Germline trimming cut 0 bases from V and 3 bases from J; bases unmatched to any gene: 2. Germline V gene sequence: CDR1 LGHNA, CDR2 YNFKEQ. In DNA form, the CDR3 reads TGTGCCAGCAGCCAAGATAGGACAGGGGGCTACGAGCAGTACTTC. Amino acids: CASSQDRTGGYEQYF.

The rearrangement uses TRBV7-9 and TRBJ1-6; no clear D. With 1 base removed from V and 3 bases from J, the gap between germline ends came to 10 bases. This CDR3 contains 16 residues. Looked up from germline, CDR1 is SEHNR and CDR2 is FQNEAQ (reference sequence). The CDR3 nucleotides read TGTGCCAGCAGCTTAGGTTCAGGATTCTATAATTCACCCCTCCACTTT. Translation: CASSLGSGFYNSPLHF.

The genes are TRBV19 and TRBJ2-1, with a weak D call TRBD2 (5 bases). V was pared by 6 bases and J by 8 bases, with 8 bases between. CDR1 is LNHDA and CDR2 is SQIVND in the germline V gene (reference sequence). This CDR3 spans 11 amino acids. The CDR3 nucleotides read TGTGCCAGTAGCCGGGGTCATGAGCAGTTCTTC. Amino acid sequence: CASSRGHEQFF.

The chain employs TRBV5-1 and TRBJ2-7, with 10 nucleotides matching TRBD1. Germline trimming cut 1 base from V and 1 base from J; bases unmatched to any gene: 5. In germline, CDR1 is SGHRS, CDR2 YFSETQ. The CDR3 contains 16 residues. The CDR3 sequence: CASSLRRQGASYEQYF. The DNA of the CDR3 is TGCGCCAGCAGCTTGCGCCGACAGGGGGCATCCTACGAGCAGTACTTC.

This chain connects TRBV5-1 to TRBJ2-3, with TRBD2 identical over 11 bases. Germline assignment: CDR1 SGHRS and CDR2 YFSETQ. The V gene end was trimmed by 6 bases and the J gene end by 6 bases; junction bases not matched to a gene: 9. The CDR3 loop spans 15 amino acids. Here the CDR3 DNA reads TGCGCCAGCACCCCCTTAGCGGGAGGGACGGATACGCAGTATTTT. It yields the protein CASTPLAGGTDTQYF.

The CDR3 loop is CASSLPSAGELFF. CDR3 sequence (DNA): TGTGCCAGCAGCTTGCCGAGTGCCGGGGAGCTGTTTTTT. V is TRBV5-4 and J is TRBJ2-2, with D unclear. The CDR3 sequence is 13 residues long. V was pared by 1 base and J by 6 bases, with 7 bases between. Germline-derived CDR1 and CDR2 are SGHNT and YYREEE (reference sequence). The variable domain in full, completed from reference TRBV5-4 and TRBJ2-2, reads ETGVTQSPTHLIKTRGQQVTLRCSSQSGHNTVSWYQQALGQGPQFIFQYYREEENGRGNFPPRFSGLQFPNYSSELNVNALELDDSALYLCASSLPSAGELFFGEGSRLTVL.

This chain links TRBV27 with TRBJ2-2; TRBD2 matches at 10 bases. The CDR3 length is 17 residues. Germline lookup yields CDR1 MNHEY and CDR2 SMNVEV (reference sequence). Losses at the gene ends were 5 bases for V and 5 bases for J; bases not matched to a gene: 11. CDR3 region: CASSPDLAGVGTGELFF. The CDR3 DNA follows: TGTGCCAGCAGTCCTGACCTAGCGGGAGTTGGAACCGGGGAGCTGTTTTTT.

There are a few counts of this clone. The CDR3 nucleotides read TGTGCCAGTACCCGGACTAGCGGGAGTCTCGGAGAGACCCAGTACTTC. Protein: CASTRTSGSLGETQYF. This chain connects TRBV19 to TRBJ2-5; 13 bases are shared with TRBD2. The CDR3 has 16 residues. The germline V gene encodes CDR1 LNHDA and CDR2 SQIVND (reference sequence). The trim removed 7 bases at V and 4 bases at J, leaving 9 bases unmatched.

The rearrangement joins TRBV19 to TRBJ2-1; tentative D call: TRBD1 (5 bases). With 10 bases removed from V and 5 bases from J, the gap between germline ends came to 18 bases. The germline V gene has CDR1 LNHDA and CDR2 SQIVND (reference sequence). The CDR3 is 14 residues long. The CDR3 sequence is CATNLGVFDNEQFF. Here the CDR3 DNA reads TGTGCCACAAATCTAGGGGTGTTCGACAATGAGCAGTTCTTC. The full variable domain, in which reference TRBV19 and TRBJ2-1 provide the parts outside the CDR3, is DGGITQSPKYLFRKEGQNVTLSCEQNLNHDAMYWYRQDPGQGLRLIYYSQIVNDFQKGDIAEGYSVSREKKESFPLTVTSAQKNPTAFYLCATNLGVFDNEQFFGPGTRLTVL.

CDR3 sequence: CASSPTGSGETQYF. The CDR3 DNA sequence: TGTGCCAGCAGCCCGACAGGTTCGGGGGAGACCCAGTACTTC. The chain joins TRBV7-9 to TRBJ2-5, with a possible D match to TRBD1 (6 bases). The CDR3 extends over 14 amino acids. Germline V gene sequence: CDR1 SEHNR, CDR2 FQNEAQ (reference sequence). V was pared by 5 bases and J by 5 bases, with 15 bases between.

The chain has TRBV7-9 and TRBJ2-1, with 7 bases aligning to TRBD2. The CDR3 spans 15 residues. The germline CDR1 and CDR2 sequences are SEHNR and FQNEAQ (reference sequence). Unmatched junction bases numbered 11, after V lost 5 bases and J lost 7 bases. The chain's CDR3 is CASSPGGLVWNEQFF. As DNA, the CDR3 is TGTGCCAGCAGCCCCGGAGGACTAGTATGGAATGAGCAGTTCTTC.

This clone appeared many times. The chain links TRBV6-5 to TRBJ2-1; the match to TRBD1 covers 8 bases. The J segment lost 9 bases and the V segment lost 2 bases, leaving 3 bases of the junction unmatched. The CDR3 consists of 13 residues. CDR1 MNHEY and CDR2 SVGAGI come from the germline V gene. As DNA, the CDR3 is TGTGCCAGCAGTTACGGAGACAGGGGTGAGCAGTTCTTC. The encoded protein is CASSYGDRGEQFF.